Each of the 28 T cell receptor beta chains below was sequenced from the same sample in a study of graft-versus-host responses after intestinal transplantation. These TCRs are of unknown antigen specificity. TCRdb keeps only in-frame clones here, not all; method: immunoSEQ multiplex PCR. This sample has tens of thousands of clones, with around 91% found just once. The specimen comprised unstimulated CD8+ T cells sorted from spleen or lymph node cells, sampled before intestinal transplant. These receptors originate from a human donor who received an intestinal transplant.

This clone has a single count. The chain joins TRBV9 to TRBJ2-7; D might be TRBD2 (6 bases). CDR1 SGDLS and CDR2 YYNGEE come from the germline V gene. V gave up 3 bases and J gave up 6 bases, with 28 bases separating them. The CDR3 runs 18 residues. CDR3: CASSGAGGTVYGAPEQYF. Here the CDR3 DNA reads TGTGCCAGCAGCGGGGCGGGCGGGACGGTATACGGGGCGCCCGAGCAGTACTTC.

The V gene is TRBV7-2, the J gene TRBJ2-1; 7 nucleotides match TRBD2. The CDR3 spans 16 residues. V shed 3 bases and J 7 bases; nucleotides not matched to a gene: 12. CDR1 and CDR2 from the germline V gene are SGHTA and FQGNSA. For the CDR3, the DNA is TGTGCCAGCAGCTTGCAGCGGGACCGACCGGGGAATGAGCAGTTCTTC. This gives the protein CASSLQRDRPGNEQFF.

The rearrangement uses TRBV7-9 and TRBJ1-1; perhaps TRBD1 as D (6 bases). Trimming removed 5 bases from V and 4 bases from J, with 14 bases in between. This CDR3 is 14 amino acids long. CDR1 and CDR2 from the germline V gene are SEHNR and FQNEAQ (reference sequence). In nucleotides, the CDR3 is TGTGCCAGCAGCCTCTCGGGGGGCGGCACTGAAGCTTTCTTT. Residues: CASSLSGGGTEAFF.

The CDR3 region is CASSRDRGFYGYTF. The CDR3 DNA reads TGTGCCAGCAGCCGGGACAGGGGCTTTTATGGCTACACCTTC. The chain combines TRBV2 with TRBJ1-2; TRBD1 aligns across 10 bases. Per germline, CDR1 SNHLY and CDR2 FYNNEI. Trimming took 6 bases from V and 5 from J; bases not matched to a gene: 6. This CDR3 contains 14 residues.

This clone came up once. The rearrangement uses TRBV7-9 and TRBJ2-5, with 7 nucleotides matching TRBD2. Trimming took 1 base from V and 2 from J; bases not matched to a gene: 7. This CDR3 region has 16 residues. Germline assignment: CDR1 SEHNR and CDR2 FQNEAQ (reference sequence). The CDR3 sequence: CASSLGVVGGQETQYF. CDR3 sequence (DNA): TGTGCCAGCAGCTTAGGGGTCGTGGGGGGGCAAGAGACCCAGTACTTC.

This clone has a single count. The CDR3 DNA reads TGTGCCAGCAGTGACTCCGACGGAGCAACTAATGAAAAACTGTTTTTT. This sequence encodes CASSDSDGATNEKLFF. The V and J genes are TRBV2 and TRBJ1-4, with D hard to call. There are 16 residues in the CDR3. V was clipped by 3 bases and J by 0 bases, with 11 bases between them. From germline, CDR1 is SNHLY and CDR2 FYNNEI.

The chain has TRBV11-2 and TRBJ1-2; tentative D call: TRBD1 (5 bases). Germline CDR1 SGHAT, CDR2 FQNNGV. The CDR3 is 14 amino acids. The germline V and J ends were trimmed by 2 bases and 3 bases, with 10 bases remaining between them. DNA for the CDR3: TGTGCCAGCAGCTTAACTGGAGGGGACTATGGCTACACCTTC. Translated, it gives CASSLTGGDYGYTF.

This clone was found a few times. This chain connects TRBV29-1 to TRBJ1-3; D uncertain. This CDR3 contains 15 residues. Germline V gene data show CDR1 as SQVTM and CDR2 as ANQGSEA. Between the trimmed V and J ends, which lost 4 bases and 3 bases, there was a span of 16 bases. CDR3 coding DNA: TGCAGCGTTGTGGCGGTCACATTTCATGGAAACACCATATATTTT. This gives the protein CSVVAVTFHGNTIYF.

V usage is TRBV2 and J usage is TRBJ2-6; the match to TRBD1 covers 8 bases. CDR1 is SNHLY and CDR2 is FYNNEI in the germline V gene. Losses at the gene ends were 6 bases for V and 2 bases for J; bases not matched to a gene: 12. This CDR3 spans 18 amino acids. CDR3 sequence reads: CASRYATGEEAGANVLTF. CDR3 coding DNA: TGTGCCAGCAGATATGCGACAGGGGAGGAGGCTGGGGCCAACGTCCTGACTTTC.

This clone appeared a few times. This rearrangement joins TRBV29-1 to TRBJ2-7, with D maybe TRBD1 (5 bases). Per the germline V gene, CDR1 is SQVTM and CDR2 is ANQGSEA. The CDR3 has 13 residues. V was trimmed by 5 bases and J by 0 bases, leaving 11 bases between them. The CDR3 DNA is TGCAGCGTTTCGTGGGGCAGCTCCTACGAGCAGTACTTC. It specifies CSVSWGSSYEQYF.

The chain links TRBV13 to TRBJ2-3; 10 positions agree with TRBD2. The CDR3 is 17 residues long. The junction had 10 bases not matched to a gene; V was cut back by 5 bases and J by 2 bases. Germline values: CDR1 PRHDT, CDR2 FYEKMQ (reference sequence). The DNA of the CDR3 is TGTGCCAGCAGCCCGCCGCTAGCGGGGGTGACCACAGATACGCAGTATTTT. Translated, it gives CASSPPLAGVTTDTQYF.

The gene calls are TRBV13 and TRBJ2-4, with 7 positions matching TRBD1. The CDR3 extends over 15 amino acids. V shed 6 bases and J 3 bases; nucleotides not matched to a gene: 8. The germline V gene encodes CDR1 PRHDT and CDR2 FYEKMQ (reference sequence). The CDR3 sequence is CASSPPAGGKNIQYF. The CDR3 DNA follows: TGTGCCAGCAGTCCCCCCGCAGGGGGCAAAAACATTCAGTACTTC.

The rearrangement links TRBV29-1 to TRBJ2-5, with TRBD2 matching 7 bases. The CDR3 is 15 amino acids. The V gene end was trimmed by 4 bases and the J gene end by 5 bases; junction bases not matched to a gene: 13. CDR1 SQVTM and CDR2 ANQGSEA come from the germline V gene. CDR3 sequence: CSVVPAGRESETQYF. The CDR3 DNA sequence: TGCAGCGTTGTTCCCGCAGGGAGGGAGTCGGAGACCCAGTACTTC.

V is TRBV7-9 and J is TRBJ1-5, with 12 bases lining up with TRBD1. The V gene end was trimmed by 5 bases and the J gene end by 7 bases; junction bases not matched to a gene: 9. This CDR3 region has 16 residues. Germline V gene data show CDR1 as SEHNR and CDR2 as FQNEAQ (reference sequence). The CDR3 protein is CASSGTGTGGEQPQHF. The CDR3 DNA reads TGTGCCAGCAGCGGGACCGGGACAGGGGGCGAACAGCCCCAGCATTTT. Based on the CDR3 plus reference TRBV7-9 and TRBJ1-5, the full variable domain is DTGVSQNPRHKITKRGQNVTFRCDPISEHNRLYWYRQTLGQGPEFLTYFQNEAQLEKSRLLSDRFSAERPKGSFSTLEIQRTEQGDSAMYLCASSGTGTGGEQPQHFGDGTRLSIL.

The V gene is TRBV30, the J gene TRBJ2-1, with TRBD2 matching over 9 bases. The CDR3 is 17 residues long. Germline V gene lookup returns CDR1 GTSNPN and CDR2 SVGIG (reference sequence). V shed 4 bases, J shed 4 bases, and the junction held 14 bases outside the gene matches. CDR3 sequence: CAWTLVVAGGPYNEQFF. Written as DNA, the CDR3 is TGTGCCTGGACGTTGGTGGTTGCGGGGGGGCCTTACAATGAGCAGTTCTTC.

V is TRBV5-4 and J is TRBJ2-2; 7 nucleotides align to TRBD2. The ends lost 0 bases at V and 4 bases at J; junction bases unmatched: 3. The CDR3 runs 15 residues. Germline V gene lookup returns CDR1 SGHNT and CDR2 YYREEE (reference sequence). CDR3 protein: CASSLAGGTTGELFF. Here the CDR3 DNA reads TGTGCCAGCAGCTTGGCGGGGGGAACCACCGGGGAGCTGTTTTTT.

The J gene is TRBJ1-3, the V gene TRBV6-5; D unclear. Germline V CDR1 and CDR2: MNHEY, SVGAGI. The CDR3 consists of 14 residues. Trimming pared 2 bases from V and 4 bases from J, leaving 9 bases between. The CDR3 protein is CASSYRGSGNTIYF. The CDR3 DNA sequence: TGTGCCAGCAGTTACCGGGGATCCGGAAACACCATATATTTT.

CDR3 in amino acids: CASSQGTGGQETQYF. The CDR3 nucleotides read TGCGCCAGCAGCCAAGGGACAGGGGGCCAAGAGACCCAGTACTTC. The chain links TRBV4-1 to TRBJ2-5; 10 nucleotides match TRBD1. The CDR3 contains 15 residues. J gave up 1 base and V 1 base, and 0 bases lay outside the gene matches. Germline V gives CDR1 MGHRA, CDR2 YSYEKL.

This clone was seen once. This sequence joins TRBV14 and TRBJ2-3; TRBD1 aligns across 7 bases. From germline, CDR1 is SGHDN and CDR2 FVKESK. The CDR3 has 15 amino acids. The V segment lost 2 bases and the J segment 2 bases; nucleotides outside the gene matches: 4. As DNA, the CDR3 is TGTGCCAGCAGCCAACTGACAGGGTACACAGATACGCAGTATTTT. It encodes CASSQLTGYTDTQYF.

The chain is built from TRBV19 and TRBJ1-5; 7 bases are a match to TRBD1. The CDR3 sequence is 16 residues long. Trimming at V came to 6 bases and at J to 0 bases, leaving 8 bases not matched to a gene. CDR1 is LNHDA, CDR2 SQIVND, per germline (reference sequence). The CDR3 here is CASRAGGGFSNQPQHF. The CDR3 bases are TGTGCCAGTAGGGCGGGAGGGGGCTTTAGCAATCAGCCCCAGCATTTT. Drawing the rest from reference TRBV19 and TRBJ1-5, the complete variable domain is DGGITQSPKYLFRKEGQNVTLSCEQNLNHDAMYWYRQDPGQGLRLIYYSQIVNDFQKGDIAEGYSVSREKKESFPLTVTSAQKNPTAFYLCASRAGGGFSNQPQHFGDGTRLSIL.

V gene TRBV5-5 combines with J gene TRBJ1-4; 9 positions agree with TRBD1. J lost 2 bases, V lost 0 bases, and 11 bases had no gene match. This CDR3 region has 19 residues. Germline V gene sequence: CDR1 SGHKS, CDR2 YYEKEE (reference sequence). The CDR3 nucleotides read TGTGCCAGCAGCTTGGGGACAGGGGCCTTAGGTCCGACTAATGAAAAACTGTTTTTT. It translates to CASSLGTGALGPTNEKLFF.

The DNA for the CDR3 is TGCGCCAGCAGCTTGGGGGGGACAGGGGTAGCCTACGAGCAGTACTTC. Translation gives CASSLGGTGVAYEQYF. The J gene is TRBJ2-7, the V gene TRBV5-1; TRBD1 agrees at 10 bases. The germline CDR1 and CDR2 sequences are SGHRS and YFSETQ. The CDR3 runs 16 residues. The V segment lost 0 bases and the J segment 2 bases; nucleotides outside the gene matches: 5.

The chain uses TRBV9 and TRBJ2-3; TRBD2 is a possible D gene (7 bases). The CDR3 runs to 15 residues. Germline V lookup: CDR1 SGDLS, CDR2 YYNGEE. Trimming left V 4 bases short and J 1 base short, with 13 bases between. The CDR3 loop is CASSPGGHRTDTQYF. Here the CDR3 DNA reads TGTGCCAGCAGCCCCGGGGGGCACCGCACAGATACGCAGTATTTT.

The chain has TRBV2 and TRBJ1-1; 8 bases are shared with TRBD1. Per germline, CDR1 SNHLY and CDR2 FYNNEI. Trimming cost V 4 bases and J 1 base; bases outside gene matches: 2. The CDR3 spans 14 residues. CDR3 sequence reads: CASSGQGPNTEAFF. CDR3 sequence (DNA): TGTGCCAGCAGTGGACAGGGGCCGAACACTGAAGCTTTCTTT.

The V and J genes are TRBV7-9 and TRBJ2-7, with 8 bases fitting TRBD1. J lost 3 bases, V lost 4 bases, and 5 bases had no gene match. This CDR3 is built from 14 residues. The germline V gene has CDR1 SEHNR and CDR2 FQNEAQ (reference sequence). DNA of the CDR3: TGTGCCAGCAGCTACGCAGGGGGCGGCTACGAGCAGTACTTC. Translation gives CASSYAGGGYEQYF. The entire variable domain, with the rest obtained from reference TRBV7-9 and TRBJ2-7, is as follows: DTGVSQNPRHKITKRGQNVTFRCDPISEHNRLYWYRQTLGQGPEFLTYFQNEAQLEKSRLLSDRFSAERPKGSFSTLEIQRTEQGDSAMYLCASSYAGGGYEQYFGPGTRLTVT.

J is TRBJ2-7 and V is TRBV27; D may be TRBD1 (6 bases). The V end was cut by 3 bases, the J end by 12 bases, with 18 bases between. Germline loops: CDR1 MNHEY, CDR2 SMNVEV (reference sequence). The CDR3 consists of 13 residues. As DNA, the CDR3 is TGTGCCAGCAGTTTTCGAGGGGGTCGTTATACGTACTTC. Translation gives CASSFRGGRYTYF.

This chain joins TRBV29-1 and TRBJ2-7, with 10 nucleotides matching TRBD1. The V and J ends lost 6 bases and 6 bases, in that order; junction bases with no gene match: 11. The length of the CDR3 is 14 residues. From germline, CDR1 is SQVTM and CDR2 ANQGSEA. DNA for the CDR3: TGCAGCGTCGACCACGGGACAGGGGCGGGCGAGCAGTACTTC. This codes for CSVDHGTGAGEQYF.

This chain joins TRBV27 and TRBJ2-1; tentatively, D is TRBD1 (6 bases). This CDR3 has 16 amino acids. The V gene lost 6 bases and the J gene lost 2 bases, with 17 bases spanning the gap. From germline, CDR1 is MNHEY and CDR2 SMNVEV (reference sequence). The CDR3 DNA is TGTGCCAGCAGGCAGGACAGAACGTATACCTACAATGAGCAGTTCTTC. It encodes CASRQDRTYTYNEQFF.